A selection of T cell receptor beta chains follows, all from one sample in a study of identical twins. TCRdb used MiXCR to reprocess the 5' RACE reads, holding one entry per CDR3 protein. Among 1,800,000 or so distinct CDR3 sequences listed, more than 30% were seen once. Input material: cord blood. The source of these receptors is a newborn girl in good health. Both conserved end residues are trimmed from each CDR3. Clone sizes are given selectively: once, few, many, or a class where the clone is expanded.

cdr3_aa,v_call,clone_size,j_call
ASSPNTKNIQY,TRBV12-3/TRBV12-4,NA,TRBJ2-4
ASSRAGLREETQY,TRBV28,few,TRBJ2-5
ASSATSGRYEQF,TRBV5-1,NA,TRBJ2-1
ASTGIAGQNQNIQY,TRBV28,few,TRBJ2-4
ASSLVLSGRTDTQY,TRBV3-1,NA,TRBJ2-3
ASSQVLLGLAGHSYEQY,TRBV4-1,few,NA
ASTNRQGNNYGYT,TRBV6-2/TRBV6-3,NA,TRBJ1-2
SAHYSGRGGYT,TRBV20-1,NA,TRBJ1-2
ASSLWLGDGYT,TRBV5-4,NA,TRBJ1-2
ASSQDSPLH,TRBV4-1,many,TRBJ1-6
ASASRGYTDTQY,TRBV12-5,NA,TRBJ2-3
ASLAGMGYGYI,TRBV28,NA,TRBJ1-2
SVGRTGGLAGNTGELF,TRBV20-1,NA,TRBJ2-2
ASSEPPGNSPLH,TRBV25-1,few,TRBJ1-6
ASSPPILGGRGEQY,TRBV3-1,NA,TRBJ2-7
ASRPGQLQGYT,TRBV7-9,NA,TRBJ1-2
ATSRSRTGGTDTQY,TRBV15,few,TRBJ2-3
ASSPLRRTVGTSTDTQY,TRBV7-8,NA,TRBJ2-3
ASSLQWKISNQPQH,TRBV7-8,few,TRBJ1-5
ASSIGGPDETQY,TRBV5-1,NA,TRBJ2-5
AWSVFLGTQY,TRBV30,NA,TRBJ2-3
ASSLEGDGRTDTQY,TRBV7-9,few,TRBJ2-3
ASSGEPGANVLT,TRBV5-1,NA,TRBJ2-6
SVMSRLATDNEQY,TRBV29-1,NA,TRBJ2-5
ASMGSSTDTQY,TRBV6-6,NA,TRBJ2-3
ASRTGGLNSPLH,TRBV2,once,TRBJ1-6